A selection of T cell receptor beta chains follows, all from one sample in a study of CD8 T cells in ankylosing spondylitis. One entry per CDR3 protein results from TCRdb running MiXCR on the 5' RACE reads. The sample consists of 250,000 or so distinct CDR3 sequences, 15% to 20% of them appearing once. What was sequenced was blood, either unsorted or a sorted T cell fraction (not recorded which). The receptors shown here come from a male donor with ankylosing spondylitis or in good health (not recorded which). The CDR3 runs from the conserved cysteine through the conserved F or W. Rows give clone size only sometimes, using once, few, many, or a class for an expanded clone.

V gene,clone size,J gene,CDR3 protein
TRBV19,few,TRBJ2-7,CASSIMAGNEQYF
TRBV5-1,many,TRBJ2-3,CASSPSSDTGEDTQYF
TRBV6-2/TRBV6-3,few,TRBJ2-7,CATDKREGDVHEQYF
TRBV4-1,many,TRBJ2-7,CASSQQQGGYEQYF
TRBV27,.,TRBJ2-3,CASSLDVGHTDTQYF
TRBV7-2,few,TRBJ2-5,CASSLRDSIELQYF
TRBV9,.,TRBJ2-5,CASTVAGGPGETQYF
TRBV2,.,TRBJ1-1,CASSEAGTGFMNTEAFF
TRBV12-3/TRBV12-4,few,TRBJ2-2,CASSPHPPGEAGELFF
TRBV10-2,few,TRBJ2-5,CASRQYQETQYF
TRBV4-3,few,TRBJ2-7,CASSQEEREEVWEQYF
TRBV4-3,.,TRBJ2-3,CASSRGTGGTDTQYF
TRBV18,.,TRBJ2-3,CASSPYGTGASDTQYF
TRBV9,.,TRBJ2-7,CASSAASGSRYEQYF
TRBV7-7,.,TRBJ2-1,CASSPIVGDEQFF
TRBV7-9,.,TRBJ1-4,CAGSSTPTGSGNEKLFF
TRBV3-1,.,TRBJ2-1,CASSAGLDHNEQFF
TRBV4-3,many,TRBJ2-1,CASSQELWLVDEQFF
TRBV27,few,TRBJ2-7,CASSFGRNYEQYF
TRBV27,few,TRBJ2-3,CASSLYTSTDTQYF
TRBV4-1,few,TRBJ1-2,CASSQGSIYGYTF
TRBV20-1,few,TRBJ2-1,CSAGAVVSYNEQFF
TRBV20-1,.,TRBJ2-7,CSARDQGQGKSEQYF
TRBV29-1,few,TRBJ2-1,CSVEEELASEQFF
TRBV5-1,.,TRBJ1-4,CASSLGQYGEKLFF
TRBV11-1,.,TRBJ2-7,CASSSHAGLAGTYEQYF
TRBV27,.,TRBJ2-1,CASGFAPEQFF
TRBV5-6,.,TRBJ2-7,CASREGSYEQYF
TRBV29-1,few,TRBJ1-1,CSVEDPGTGNFEAFF
TRBV20-1,many,TRBJ2-7,CSAKDRYSYEQYF
TRBV27,few,TRBJ2-3,CASSTLTGFATDTQYF
TRBV6-1,many,TRBJ2-3,CASRPGLSDTQYF
TRBV29-1,.,TRBJ2-5,CSVEEQGPGETQYF
TRBV2,few,TRBJ2-1,CASSVGLAVSSYNEQFF
TRBV29-1,.,TRBJ2-5,CSVAGRELYQETQYF
TRBV2,few,TRBJ2-3,CASSVSGRADTQYF
TRBV29-1,few,TRBJ1-1,CSAEQGTEAFF
TRBV12-3/TRBV12-4,.,TRBJ2-3,CASSDTGGSTDTQYF
TRBV7-6,.,TRBJ2-3,CASIRDRDSDTQYF
TRBV4-3,few,TRBJ2-5,CASSQDRGIGQETQYF
TRBV20-1,many,TRBJ2-5,CSARTGRPQETQYF
TRBV29-1,.,TRBJ2-3,CSVEEEEWPTDTQYF
TRBV12-3/TRBV12-4,few,TRBJ2-2,CASEGTSNTGELFF
TRBV20-1,many,TRBJ2-1,CSARAGLAGGPYNEQFF
TRBV4-1,.,TRBJ1-3,CASSQERGGNTIYF
TRBV7-9,many,TRBJ1-6,CASSRIGTDNSPLHF
TRBV19,.,TRBJ2-3,CASSSRVLSERETDTQYF
TRBV24-1,many,TRBJ2-1,CATSDLRAGSSYNEQFF
TRBV29-1,few,TRBJ2-7,CSVEVSGNYEQYF
TRBV13,few,TRBJ2-7,CASSLVRDTTYEQYF